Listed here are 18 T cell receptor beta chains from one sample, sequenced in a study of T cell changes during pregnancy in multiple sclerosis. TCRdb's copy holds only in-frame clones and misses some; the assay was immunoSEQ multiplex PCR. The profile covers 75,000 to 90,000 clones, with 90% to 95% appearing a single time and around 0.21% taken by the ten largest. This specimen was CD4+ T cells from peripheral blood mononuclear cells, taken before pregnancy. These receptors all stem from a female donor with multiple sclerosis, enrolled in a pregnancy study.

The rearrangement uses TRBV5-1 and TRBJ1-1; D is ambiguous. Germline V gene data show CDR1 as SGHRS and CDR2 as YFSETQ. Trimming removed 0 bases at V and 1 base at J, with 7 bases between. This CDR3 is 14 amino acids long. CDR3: CASSLAPPNTEAFF. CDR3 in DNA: TGCGCCAGCAGCTTGGCCCCTCCGAACACTGAAGCTTTCTTT.

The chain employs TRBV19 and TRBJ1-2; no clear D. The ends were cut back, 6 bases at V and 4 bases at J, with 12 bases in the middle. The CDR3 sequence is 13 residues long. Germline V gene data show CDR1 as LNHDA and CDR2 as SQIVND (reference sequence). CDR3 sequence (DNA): TGTGCCAGTAGGGAGGACGTTGCCTATGGCTACACCTTC. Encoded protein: CASREDVAYGYTF.

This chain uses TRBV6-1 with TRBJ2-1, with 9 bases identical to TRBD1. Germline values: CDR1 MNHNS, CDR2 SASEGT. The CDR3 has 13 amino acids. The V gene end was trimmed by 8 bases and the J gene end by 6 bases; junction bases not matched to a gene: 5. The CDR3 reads CASGTGMINEQFF. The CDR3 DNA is TGTGCCAGCGGGACAGGGATGATCAATGAGCAGTTCTTC.

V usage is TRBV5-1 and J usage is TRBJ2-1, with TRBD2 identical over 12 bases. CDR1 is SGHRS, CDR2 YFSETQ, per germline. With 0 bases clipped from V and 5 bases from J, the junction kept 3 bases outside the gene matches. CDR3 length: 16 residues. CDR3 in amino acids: CASSLVLAGGNNEQFF. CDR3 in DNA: TGCGCCAGCAGCTTGGTACTAGCGGGGGGAAACAATGAGCAGTTCTTC.

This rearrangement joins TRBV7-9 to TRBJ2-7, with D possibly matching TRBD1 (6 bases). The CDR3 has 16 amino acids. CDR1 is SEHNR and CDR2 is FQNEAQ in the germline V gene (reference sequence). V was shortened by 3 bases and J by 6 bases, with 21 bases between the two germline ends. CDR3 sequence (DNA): TGTGCCAGCAGCTTCTCAGGGATGGGGGCAGAGGCCGAGCAGTACTTC. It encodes CASSFSGMGAEAEQYF.

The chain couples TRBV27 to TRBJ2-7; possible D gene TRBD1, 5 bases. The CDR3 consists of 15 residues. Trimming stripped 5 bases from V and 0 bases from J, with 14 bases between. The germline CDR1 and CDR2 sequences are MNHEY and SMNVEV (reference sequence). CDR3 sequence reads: CASSRDSSSSYEQYF. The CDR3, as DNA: TGTGCCAGCAGTCGAGACAGTTCAAGCTCCTACGAGCAGTACTTC.

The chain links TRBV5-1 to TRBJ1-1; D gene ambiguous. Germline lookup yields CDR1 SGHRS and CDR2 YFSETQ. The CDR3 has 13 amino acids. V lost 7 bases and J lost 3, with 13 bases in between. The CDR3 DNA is TGCGCCAGCGGGTCCGGTCGGGACACTGAAGCTTTCTTT. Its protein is CASGSGRDTEAFF.

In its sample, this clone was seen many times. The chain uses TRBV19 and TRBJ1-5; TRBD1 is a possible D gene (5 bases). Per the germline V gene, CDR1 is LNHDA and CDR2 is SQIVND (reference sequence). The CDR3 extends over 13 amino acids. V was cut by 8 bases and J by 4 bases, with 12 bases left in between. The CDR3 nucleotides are TGTGCCAGTCAGCGACAGTATAATCAGCCCCAGCATTTT. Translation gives CASQRQYNQPQHF.

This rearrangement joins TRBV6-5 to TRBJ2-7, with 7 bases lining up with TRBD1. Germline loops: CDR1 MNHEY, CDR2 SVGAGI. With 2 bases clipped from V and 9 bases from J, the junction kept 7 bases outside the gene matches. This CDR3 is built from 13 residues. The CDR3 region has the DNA TGTGCCAGCAGTTACACGGGACAGAATGGGCAGTACTTC. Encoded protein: CASSYTGQNGQYF.

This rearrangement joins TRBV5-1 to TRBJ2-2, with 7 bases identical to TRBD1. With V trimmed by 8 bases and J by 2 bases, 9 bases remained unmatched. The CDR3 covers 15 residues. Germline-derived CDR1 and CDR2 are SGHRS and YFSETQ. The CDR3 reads CASRTGTDNTGELFF. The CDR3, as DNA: TGCGCCAGTAGGACGGGGACAGACAACACCGGGGAGCTGTTTTTT.

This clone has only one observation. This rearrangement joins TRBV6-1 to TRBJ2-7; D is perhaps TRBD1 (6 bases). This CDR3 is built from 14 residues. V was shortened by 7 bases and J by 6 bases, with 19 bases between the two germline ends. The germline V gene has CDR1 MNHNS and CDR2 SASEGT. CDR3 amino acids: CASTRDTTPVEQYF. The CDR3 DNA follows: TGTGCCAGCACCAGGGACACTACGCCTGTCGAGCAGTACTTC.

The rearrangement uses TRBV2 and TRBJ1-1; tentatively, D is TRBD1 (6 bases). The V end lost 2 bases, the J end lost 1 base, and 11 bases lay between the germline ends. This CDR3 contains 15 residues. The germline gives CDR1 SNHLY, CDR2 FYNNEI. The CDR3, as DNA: TGTGCCAGCAGTGAACCTGCAGGGGCGAACACTGAAGCTTTCTTT. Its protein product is CASSEPAGANTEAFF.

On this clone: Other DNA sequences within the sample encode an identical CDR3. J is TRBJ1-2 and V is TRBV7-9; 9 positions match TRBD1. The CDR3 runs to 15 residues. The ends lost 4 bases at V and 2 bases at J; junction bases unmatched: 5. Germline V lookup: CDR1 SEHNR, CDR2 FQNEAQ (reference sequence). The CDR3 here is CASSSRQGVNYGYTF. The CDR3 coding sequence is TGTGCCAGCAGCTCTAGACAGGGGGTAAACTATGGCTACACCTTC.

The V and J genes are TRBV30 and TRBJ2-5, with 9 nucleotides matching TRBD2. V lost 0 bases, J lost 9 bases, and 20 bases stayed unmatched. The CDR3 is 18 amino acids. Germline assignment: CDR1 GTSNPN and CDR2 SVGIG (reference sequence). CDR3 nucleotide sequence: TGTGCCTGGAGTGTACCCTGGCGGGAGCGGGGGGCCGGCCTGCCCCAGTACTTC. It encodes CAWSVPWRERGAGLPQYF.

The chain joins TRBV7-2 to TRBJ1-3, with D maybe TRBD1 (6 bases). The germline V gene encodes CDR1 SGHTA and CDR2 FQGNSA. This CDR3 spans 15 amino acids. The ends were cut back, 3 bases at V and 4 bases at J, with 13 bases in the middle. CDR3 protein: CASSFPPGTGNTIYF. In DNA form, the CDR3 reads TGTGCCAGCAGCTTCCCTCCAGGGACAGGAAACACCATATATTTT.

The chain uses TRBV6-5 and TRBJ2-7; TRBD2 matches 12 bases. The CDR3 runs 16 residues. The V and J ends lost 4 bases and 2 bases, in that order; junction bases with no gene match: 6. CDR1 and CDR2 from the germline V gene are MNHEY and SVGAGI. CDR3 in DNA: TGTGCCAGCAGTTCCCCGACTAGCGGGAGACCCTACGAGCAGTACTTC. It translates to CASSSPTSGRPYEQYF.

The CDR3 DNA reads as TGTGCCAGTAGCCGGCTAGTCAATCAGCCCCAGCATTTT. Its translation is CASSRLVNQPQHF. The gene calls are TRBV19 and TRBJ1-5; D call uncertain. Between the trimmed V and J ends, which lost 6 bases and 3 bases, there was a span of 9 bases. This CDR3 has 13 amino acids. In germline, CDR1 is LNHDA, CDR2 SQIVND (reference sequence).

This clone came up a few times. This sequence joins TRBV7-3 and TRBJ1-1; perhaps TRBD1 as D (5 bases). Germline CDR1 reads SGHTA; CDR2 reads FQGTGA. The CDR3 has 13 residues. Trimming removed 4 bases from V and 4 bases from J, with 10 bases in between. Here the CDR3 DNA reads TGTGCCAGCAGCTCGACAGTAGGCACTGAAGCTTTCTTT. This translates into CASSSTVGTEAFF.